This T cell receptor beta chain is from a study of T cells after yellow fever vaccination. Template switching with 5'RACE generated the TCR cDNA and added a universal primer site and UMIs. TCRdb itself ran the 5' RACE reads through MiXCR, one entry per CDR3 protein. The sample gives about 350,000 distinct CDR3 sequences, over 3.5% of which show up once; 20% to 25% is in the top ten. This clonotype occurred a few times. Its matching antigen is unknown. Overall study results and limits: Bulk-population clonotypes that are abundant could appear as contaminants in FACS-sorted repertoires. Post-booster repertoires again held most primary-vaccination clones (roughly 95% CD4, over 80% CD8). Clonotypes appearing in both CD4 and CD8 compartments existed, and their share was small.

The clonotype originates from a man between 18 and 29 years old who received the YFV17D yellow fever vaccine. The sample was PBMCs, taken 5 days after the yellow fever booster vaccination.

The CDR3 protein is CASSEERNTEAFF. In DNA, the CDR3 is TGTGCCAGCAGTGAAGAACGGAACACTGAAGCTTTCTTT. The rearrangement uses TRBV2 and TRBJ1-1, with D uncertain. Trimming took 1 base from V and 1 from J, leaving 4 bases between them. The CDR3 is 13 amino acids. Germline loops: CDR1 SNHLY, CDR2 FYNNEI.